This T cell receptor (beta chain) appears in the sequencing data of a study of T cell responses to AZD1222 COVID-19 vaccine (dated by TCRdb to the early 2020s). A note on the overall study: Because spike-specific TCR depth and breadth did not differ between the two schedules, AZD1222 recipients who got a second dose at roughly 4 weeks were pooled with those who got a second dose at roughly 12 weeks. Trial participants were enrolled by age into subgroups of 18-55, 56-69 and 70-plus years, and approximately 150, 30 and 60 TCR-sequenced participants, respectively, were included in these subgroups. A total of 233 trial participants underwent TCR sequencing, of whom 207 received two doses of AZD1222 and about 26 received two doses of the MenACWY control vaccine. What the study reported, not specific to this receptor: Because no day 14 peak-response samples were available, repertoires were characterized only after the peak T cell response. Conclusions about previously exposed vaccinees are limited because only six or seven AZD1222 recipients were SARS-CoV-2 seropositive at baseline. After two AZD1222 doses, both the breadth and the depth of spike-specific TCRs were significantly higher than at day 0 and than in MenACWY recipients. In the small 56-69-year group, the increase in depth fell short of significance, most likely because of low power. Participants were mostly white British, with more females than males. The authors suggested clonal diversity may have been underestimated. Reportedly, close to half of the unique spike-specific TCRs recognized epitopes lying outside the regions that are mutated in the B.1.351 and B.1.1.7 variants. The whole spike protein was spanned by vaccine-associated CD4 TCRs, and dominant responses were seen in regions 160-218 and 743-854.

The CDR3 regions of human TCRbeta chains were analyzed by immunosequencing. Turning to the authors' computational methods: Repertoire TCRs were checked for matches against a reference library of SARS-CoV-2-specific TCRs that had been generated using the MIRA antigen-specificity platform. Breadth was defined as the fraction of unique TCRs that were SARS-CoV-2-associated. Depth was defined as the fraction of total T cells that were SARS-CoV-2-associated. Using the MIRA data, each spike-specific TCR was mapped to the spike region that the TCR reacts to and placed in a CD4 or CD8 class. Log10-transformed breadth and depth values were compared by one-way ANOVA with Sidak's multiple comparisons tests. TCRdb obtained this table from immuneACCESS and retained in-frame rearrangements with V and J assigned. These tables miss some clones; where compared with another copy, unresolved V genes account for less than half of the shortfall, and the remainder is unexplained. The V and J calls and the clone size are those of that table, but D and trimming were determined from the DNA. This sample has roughly 180,000 clones in its table, and approximately 86% of those were observed once. The ten largest make up about 0.49% of the sample.

Taken from cysteine to phenylalanine, the CDR3 has 14 residues. Only CDR3 DNA remains: 42 bases, in frame from the first base. Trimming removed 0 bases from V and 8 bases from J, leaving 11 bases between the germline ends. Sequences SGHRS (CDR1) and YFSETQ (CDR2) are obtained from the germline V gene. This specimen's time point label, per the study, means: baseline before first vaccination. The vaccinee samples were drawn from two UK trials, COV001 and COV002, one of which was a single-blind randomized controlled phase 2/3 trial testing AZD1222 (ChAdOx1 nCoV-19) in healthy adults. For TCRbeta chain sequencing, PBMC samples were collected from trial participants at day 0 and at day 28 after the second dose. This clone was detected only a few times. Its antigen specificity is not known. Base quality data are lacking; no much larger clone is found one base away.

This clonotype originated in an adult in good health. Rearrangement joined TRBV5-1 to TRBJ1-4, with no D gene named confidently. The source was peripheral blood, collected on day 0 of AZD1222 vaccination. The CDR3 region: CASSLGDSGEKLFF. The DNA sequence reads TGCGCCAGCAGCTTGGGCGATTCCGGGGAAAAACTGTTTTTT. With the rest looked up from the reference TRBV5-1 and TRBJ1-4 genes rather than sequenced, the full variable domain is KAGVTQTPRYLIKTRGQQVTLSCSPISGHRSVSWYQQTPGQGLQFLFEYFSETQRNKGNFPGRFSGRQFSNSRSEMNVSTLELGDSALYLCASSLGDSGEKLFFGSGTQLSVL.